These T cell receptor beta chains were read from a single sample in a study of T cell responses to AZD1222 COVID-19 vaccine. Repertoires were generated with immunoSEQ multiplex PCR, while TCRdb's copy carries only in-frame clones and drops some. The sample lists some 150,000 clones, 90% occurring once. The sequencing used peripheral blood, collected on day 0 of AZD1222 vaccination. Receptors originate from an adult in good health. The conserved cysteine and the conserved F or W are not part of the CDR3 here. Each record gives: V gene, CDR3 protein.

V gene: TRBV10-2; CDR3 protein: ASREGLADYNEQF
V gene: TRBV2; CDR3 protein: ASSGGLGNYGYT
V gene: TRBV28; CDR3 protein: ASSDNNQPQH
V gene: TRBV28; CDR3 protein: ASSETTGTQGNIQY
V gene: TRBV7-6; CDR3 protein: ASSLVWTGGETQY
V gene: TRBV28; CDR3 protein: ASSFAVQPQH
V gene: TRBV5-5; CDR3 protein: ASSPREGAEGQPQH
V gene: TRBV19; CDR3 protein: ASSIQGSGAYEQY
V gene: TRBV6-6; CDR3 protein: ASSGGGTEAF
V gene: TRBV6-2/TRBV6-3; CDR3 protein: ASSLMYPNEQF
V gene: TRBV4-2; CDR3 protein: ASSQGGAGAVGETQY